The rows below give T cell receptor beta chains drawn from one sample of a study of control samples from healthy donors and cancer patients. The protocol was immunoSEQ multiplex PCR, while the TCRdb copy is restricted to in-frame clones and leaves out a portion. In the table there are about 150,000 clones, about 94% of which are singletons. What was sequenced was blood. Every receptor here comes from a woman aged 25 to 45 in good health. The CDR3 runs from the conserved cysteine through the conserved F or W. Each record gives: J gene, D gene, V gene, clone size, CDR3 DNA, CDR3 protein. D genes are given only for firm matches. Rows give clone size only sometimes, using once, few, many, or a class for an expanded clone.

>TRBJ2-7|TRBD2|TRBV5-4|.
TGTGCCAGCAGCTTGGGGGCCCGGACTAGCGACAAGAGACCCTACGAGCAGTACTTC
CASSLGARTSDKRPYEQYF
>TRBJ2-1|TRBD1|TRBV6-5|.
TGTGCCAGCAGTTTATTGACAGGGTACAATGAGCAGTTCTTC
CASSLLTGYNEQFF
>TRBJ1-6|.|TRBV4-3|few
TGCGCCAGCAGCCAAGATCGTGAGGATTCACCCCTCCACTTT
CASSQDREDSPLHF
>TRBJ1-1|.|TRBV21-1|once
TGTGCCAGCAGCCCTCGACAGGGGATGAGGGCTGAAGCTTTCTTT
CASSPRQGMRAEAFF
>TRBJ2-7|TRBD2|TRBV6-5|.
TGTGCCAGCACCCGGAGGGAGGGCCTATACGAGCAGTACTTC
CASTRREGLYEQYF
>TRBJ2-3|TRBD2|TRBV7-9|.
TGTGCCAGCAGCAGGAGGGGGCGGGGGACTAGCGGGACCCACACAGATACGCAGTATTTT
CASSRRGRGTSGTHTDTQYF
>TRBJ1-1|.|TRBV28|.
TGTGCCAGCACCCCTTCCCCGATCACTGAAGCTTTCTTT
CASTPSPITEAFF
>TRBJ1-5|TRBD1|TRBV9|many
TGTGCCAGCAGCGTAGCTATCTGGGACAGGGGCTTAGGCAATCAGCCCCAGCATTTT
CASSVAIWDRGLGNQPQHF
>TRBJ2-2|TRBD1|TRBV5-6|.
TGTGCCAGCAGCCGGGACAGGGCCACCGGGGAGCTGTTTTTT
CASSRDRATGELFF
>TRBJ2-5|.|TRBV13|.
TGTGCCAGCAGCTTATGGGGTGAGGCCCAAGAGACCCAGTACTTC
CASSLWGEAQETQYF
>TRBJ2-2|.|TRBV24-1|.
TGTGCCACCCACGGCCAACACACCGGGGAGCTGTTTTTT
CATHGQHTGELFF
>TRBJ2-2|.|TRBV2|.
TGTGCCAGCAGCGGGGTAGAGCAGTTAGCCGGGGAGCTGTTTTTT
CASSGVEQLAGELFF
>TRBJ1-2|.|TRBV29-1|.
TGCAGCGTTGAAGAAACAGGGCCCTATGGCTACACCTTC
CSVEETGPYGYTF
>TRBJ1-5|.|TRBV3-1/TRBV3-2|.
TGTGCCAGCAGCCAAGCGTCCGGCCATCAGCCCCAGCATTTT
CASSQASGHQPQHF
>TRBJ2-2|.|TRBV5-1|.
TGCGCCAGCAGCTCTGGATATAGCGGAAACACCGGGGAGCTGTTTTTT
CASSSGYSGNTGELFF
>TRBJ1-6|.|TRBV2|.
TGTGCCAGCAGTGAGGAGGACAATTCACCCCTCCACTTT
CASSEEDNSPLHF
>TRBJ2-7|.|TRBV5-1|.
TGCGCCAGCAGCTTGGAGACCTACGAGCAGTACTTC
CASSLETYEQYF
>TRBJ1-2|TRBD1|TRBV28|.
TGTGCCAGCAGCCGTGACAGGGGAGAGAACTATGGCTACACCTTC
CASSRDRGENYGYTF
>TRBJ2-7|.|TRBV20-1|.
TGCAGTGCTACCTACGAGCAGTACTTC
CSATYEQYF
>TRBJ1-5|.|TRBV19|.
TGTGCCAGTAGTCCGGGACGGGGAGACCAGCCCCAGCATTTT
CASSPGRGDQPQHF
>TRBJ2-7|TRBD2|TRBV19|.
TGTGCCAGTAGTCCGGCGGGAGGACGATTCTACGAGCAGTACTTC
CASSPAGGRFYEQYF
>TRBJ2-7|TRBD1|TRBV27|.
TGTGCCAGCCGACAGGGGACAGGGAGCTCCTACGAGCAGTACTTC
CASRQGTGSSYEQYF
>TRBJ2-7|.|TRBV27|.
TGTGCCAGCGGTACCGCGGATGGGGGGCGCGAGCAGTACTTC
CASGTADGGREQYF
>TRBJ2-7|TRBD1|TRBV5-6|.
TGTGCCAGCACCGCGGGACAGGACACCTCCTACGAGCAGTACTTC
CASTAGQDTSYEQYF
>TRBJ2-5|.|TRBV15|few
TGTGCCACCAGCACTGGACAGGGAGGGGAGACCCAGTACTTC
CATSTGQGGETQYF
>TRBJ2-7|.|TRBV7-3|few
TGTGCCAGCAGCTTGCAGGGGGGCCTTCTCTACGAGCAGTACTTC
CASSLQGGLLYEQYF
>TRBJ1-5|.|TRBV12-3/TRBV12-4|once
TGTGCCAGCAGTGTCGGCTCTAATCAGCCCCAGCATTTT
CASSVGSNQPQHF
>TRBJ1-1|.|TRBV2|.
TGTGCCAGCAGTTTTCCCTCTACCGGGACGGAGCCCATGAACACTGAAGCTTTCTTT
CASSFPSTGTEPMNTEAFF
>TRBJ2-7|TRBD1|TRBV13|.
TGTGCCAGCAGCTTCGCAGGGGGATTGGACGAGCAGTACTTC
CASSFAGGLDEQYF
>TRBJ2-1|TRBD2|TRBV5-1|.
TGCGCCAGCAGCTCCGTAGCGGGATTGTCCTACAATGAGCAGTTCTTC
CASSSVAGLSYNEQFF
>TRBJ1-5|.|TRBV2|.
TGTGCCAGCAGGCTAGGACGGAATAGCAATCAGCCCCAGCATTTT
CASRLGRNSNQPQHF
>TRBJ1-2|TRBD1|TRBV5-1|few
TGCGCCAGCAGCGGTGGGACAGCGGGGGCCTATGGCTACACCTTC
CASSGGTAGAYGYTF
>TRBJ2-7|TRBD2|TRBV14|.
TGTGCCAGCAGCCAAGCCGGCGGGAGGGCCCGGTACGAGCAGTACTTC
CASSQAGGRARYEQYF
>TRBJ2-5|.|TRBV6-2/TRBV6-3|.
TGTGCCAGCAGTTCCGGGATAGCGAAGACCCAGTACTTC
CASSSGIAKTQYF
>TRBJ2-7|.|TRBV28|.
TGTGCCAGCAGTTTAGCCAGGGGCTACTACGAGCAGTACTTC
CASSLARGYYEQYF
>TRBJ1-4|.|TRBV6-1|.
TGTGCCAGCAGTGAAGTGGGAGGAACTAATGAAAAACTGTTTTTT
CASSEVGGTNEKLFF
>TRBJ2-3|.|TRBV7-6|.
TGTGCCAGCAGCTTAGGACGGTTCGACACAGATACGCAGTATTTT
CASSLGRFDTDTQYF
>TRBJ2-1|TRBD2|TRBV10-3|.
TGTGCCATCAGTGAGCGGGAGGGCTCCTACAATGAGCAGTTCTTC
CAISEREGSYNEQFF
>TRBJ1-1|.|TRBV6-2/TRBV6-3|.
TGTGCCAGCAGTCCCTCGGTGATTAACACTGAAGCTTTCTTT
CASSPSVINTEAFF
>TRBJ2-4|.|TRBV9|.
TGTGCCAGCAGCGTCCCGGGGTTAGAAAACATTCAGTACTTC
CASSVPGLENIQYF
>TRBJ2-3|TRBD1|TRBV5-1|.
TGCGCCAGCAGCACGGACAGGCCCACAGATACGCAGTATTTT
CASSTDRPTDTQYF
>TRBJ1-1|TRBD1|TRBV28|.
TGTGCCAGCAGCGACCCCTCAGGGGGCCACACTGAAGCTTTCTTT
CASSDPSGGHTEAFF
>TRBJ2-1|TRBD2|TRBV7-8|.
TGTGCCAGCAGCTTGGGGACTAGCGGACGGGATGAGCAGTTCTTC
CASSLGTSGRDEQFF
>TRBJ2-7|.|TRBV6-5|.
TGTGCCAGCAGGTATTATCGGGCCTCCCACGAGCAGTACTTC
CASRYYRASHEQYF
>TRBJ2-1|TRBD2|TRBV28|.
TGTGCCAGCAGTCGGATGGCGGGGGGTGGGTCCTACAATGAGCAGTTCTTC
CASSRMAGGGSYNEQFF
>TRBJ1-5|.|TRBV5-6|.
TGTGCCAGCAGCTTGAACGACAATAGCAATCAGCCCCAGCATTTT
CASSLNDNSNQPQHF
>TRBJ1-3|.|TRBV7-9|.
TGTGCCATCACCAACCGGTGGAGGACCACTGGAAACACCATATATTTT
CAITNRWRTTGNTIYF
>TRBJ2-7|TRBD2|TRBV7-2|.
TGTGCCAGCAGCTTAGTAGCGGGCTACGAGCAGTACTTC
CASSLVAGYEQYF
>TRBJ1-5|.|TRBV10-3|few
TGTGCCATCAAGGAGGGGAATCAGCCCCAGCATTTT
CAIKEGNQPQHF
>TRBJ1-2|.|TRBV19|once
TGTGCCAGTAGTATAGGAGGAAGAAGTGGCTACACCTTC
CASSIGGRSGYTF
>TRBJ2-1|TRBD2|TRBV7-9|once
TGTGCCAGCAGTCCGTCTAGCGGCTACAGCTCCTACAATGAGCAGTTCTTC
CASSPSSGYSSYNEQFF